The clone carrying this T cell receptor beta chain was seen many times. Its antigen is not identified. This entry comes from a study of T cell repertoires in cytomegalovirus infection. Study details: HLA-B-restricted CMV epitopes that are well studied were used alongside recently identified HLA-C-restricted ones. Indicated by public TCR beta signatures were CMV infection and matching HLA type.

TCRdb processed the reads anew with MiXCR; each CDR3 protein has one entry. The sample includes hundreds of thousands of distinct CDR3 sequences, under 40% of them seen just once. The germline CDR1 and CDR2 sequences are SGHVS and FQNEAQ. This CDR3 contains 14 residues. V lost 8 bases to trimming and J lost 5 bases; unmatched junction nucleotides: 7. Study-wide findings and caveats: Ex vivo responses were dominated by HLA-C-restricted CMV-specific TCR beta clonotypes.

The sequences come from cultured CD8+ T cells from PBMCs, collected from culture after CMV antigen stimulation. This TCR was recovered from a human donor in good health (CMV status not recorded). Some clones in this sample may be carry-over from other donors' samples. V gene TRBV7-8 combines with J gene TRBJ2-3; 10 bases align to TRBD2. The CDR3 DNA reads TGTGCCAGCTCACTAGCGGGGCCCTTAGATACGCAGTATTTT. The encoded protein is CASSLAGPLDTQYF.